This T cell receptor beta chain was recovered during a study of Graves' ophthalmopathy and Graves' hyperthyroidism. CDR3 length: 15 amino acids. Per the germline V gene, CDR1 is SGHRS and CDR2 is YFSETQ. V lost 2 bases and J lost 4, with 15 bases in between. Amplifying from RNA transcripts, the study obtained TCR beta CDR3 regions. HTBI primers were used in a first-round RT-PCR, which preceded a second-round multiplex PCR. TCRdb reprocessed the multiplex PCR reads via MiXCR and lists one record per CDR3 protein. Among 600,000 to 700,000 distinct CDR3 sequences listed, under 50% were seen once. J is TRBJ2-5 and V is TRBV5-1, with D maybe TRBD2 (5 bases). Material: peripheral blood. The receptor comes from an adult man with Graves' ophthalmopathy. In nucleotides, the CDR3 is TGCGCCAGCAGCTTTGAAGAGACTATACGAGAGACCCAGTACTTC. It translates to CASSFEETIRETQYF.